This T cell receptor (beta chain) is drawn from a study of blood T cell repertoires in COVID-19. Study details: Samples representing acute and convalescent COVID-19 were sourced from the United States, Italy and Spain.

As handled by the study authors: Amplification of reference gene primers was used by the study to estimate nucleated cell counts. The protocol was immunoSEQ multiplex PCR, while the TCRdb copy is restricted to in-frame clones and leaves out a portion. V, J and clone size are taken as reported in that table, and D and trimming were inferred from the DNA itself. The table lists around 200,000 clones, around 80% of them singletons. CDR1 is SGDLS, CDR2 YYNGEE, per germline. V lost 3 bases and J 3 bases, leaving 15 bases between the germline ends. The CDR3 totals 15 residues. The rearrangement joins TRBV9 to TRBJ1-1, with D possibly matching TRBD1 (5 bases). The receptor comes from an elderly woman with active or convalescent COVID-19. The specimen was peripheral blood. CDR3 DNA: TGTGCCAGCAGCGCAAGGCCGGGGGAGGACACTGAAGCTTTCTTT. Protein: CASSARPGEDTEAFF.